These 23 T cell receptor beta chains originate from one sample sequenced in a study of neurological immune-mediated disorders (dated by TCRdb to about 2019). Receptor libraries were prepared by 5' RACE. The listed sequencing device is Illumina HiSeq 2500. TCRdb applied fastp at Q25 and MiXCR to the public reads, then kept only in-frame beta chains. Each CDR3 protein gets just one entry, which takes the most common genes and DNA from the rows behind it. This sample comprises about 53,000 distinct CDR3 sequences, around 3.4% of them detected only once. Of the sample, 3.1% is held by the ten largest clones. Material for sequencing was PBMCs. The receptors come from a woman aged 25 to 39 with multiple sclerosis.

This clonotype was observed at least ten times. The chain has TRBV29-1 and TRBJ1-2; D is unclear. CDR1 and CDR2 from the germline V gene are SQVTM and ANQGSEA. The germline V and J ends were trimmed by 4 bases and 7 bases, with 13 bases remaining between them. The CDR3 contains 12 residues. The CDR3 here is CSVAFGVGGYTF. In DNA, the CDR3 is TGCAGCGTTGCTTTCGGGGTCGGTGGCTACACCTTC.

In its sample, this clonotype was seen many times. This chain links TRBV5-1 with TRBJ1-1, with 7 bases lining up with TRBD1. Germline lookup yields CDR1 SGHRS and CDR2 YFSETQ. This CDR3 comprises 15 residues. Losses at the gene ends were 3 bases for V and 11 bases for J; bases not matched to a gene: 16. The chain's CDR3 is CASSSKTGSSASAFF. As DNA, the CDR3 is TGCGCCAGCAGCTCAAAGACAGGGAGCTCCGCGAGTGCTTTCTTT.

This clonotype has ten or more counts. This chain connects TRBV5-6 to TRBJ2-1, with D unresolved. CDR1 is SGHDT, CDR2 YYEEEE, per germline. V was trimmed by 0 bases and J by 7 bases, leaving 11 bases between them. The length of the CDR3 is 14 residues. The CDR3 nucleotides are TGTGCCAGCAGCTTGGTAGGTCGGCCGAATGAGCAGTTCTTC. It is translated as CASSLVGRPNEQFF.

At least ten counts were recorded for this clonotype. The rearrangement uses TRBV5-1 and TRBJ2-1; perhaps TRBD2 as D (6 bases). Germline assignment: CDR1 SGHRS and CDR2 YFSETQ. The V gene lost 5 bases and the J gene lost 3 bases, with 15 bases spanning the gap. The CDR3 consists of 15 residues. The CDR3 bases are TGCGCCAGCAGGGAGTGGGGGGAGAGCTACAATGAGCAGTTCTTC. Protein sequence: CASREWGESYNEQFF.

At least ten counts were recorded for this clonotype. The rearrangement links TRBV7-2 to TRBJ2-1, with D perhaps TRBD1 or TRBD2 (6 bases each). The CDR3 is 14 residues long. Germline-derived CDR1 and CDR2 are SGHTA and FQGNSA. V shed 3 bases and J shed 8 bases, with 14 bases lying between them. The CDR3 protein is CASSLVWGAYEQFF. As DNA, the CDR3 is TGTGCCAGCAGCTTGGTGTGGGGGGCCTATGAGCAGTTCTTC.

This clonotype was counted many times. The V and J genes are TRBV9 and TRBJ2-5, with TRBD2 matching 8 bases. Germline V lookup: CDR1 SGDLS, CDR2 YYNGEE. This CDR3 contains 15 residues. V lost 4 bases, J lost 5 bases, and 10 bases stayed unmatched. The CDR3 coding sequence is TGTGCCAGCAGCTCCCGGACTAGCCCCTCGGAGACCCAGTACTTC. This encodes CASSSRTSPSETQYF.

At least ten counts were recorded for this clonotype. The chain uses TRBV4-3 and TRBJ2-6, with D possibly matching TRBD1 (5 bases). Trimming stripped 0 bases from V and 2 bases from J, with 8 bases between. This CDR3 spans 16 amino acids. Germline CDR1 reads LGHNA; CDR2 reads YSLEER. Here the CDR3 DNA reads TGCGCCAGCAGCCAAGACGGCAGGGCTGGGGCCAACGTCCTGACTTTC. It encodes CASSQDGRAGANVLTF.

This clonotype was observed at least ten times. V is TRBV20-1 and J is TRBJ2-3; 11 bases match TRBD2. The CDR3 is made up of 17 amino acids. V trimming: 6 bases; J trimming: 3 bases; junction bases outside the gene matches: 14. Germline V CDR1 and CDR2: DFQATT, SNEGSKA (reference sequence). DNA for the CDR3: TGCAGTGCCGCGAGGATTCGTAGCGGGAGGGCTACAGATACGCAGTATTTT. Encoded protein: CSAARIRSGRATDTQYF.

For this clonotype: A much larger clone lies one base from this, so it may be a read error. The conserved phenylalanine or tryptophan is not found at the CDR3 terminus, so this likely reflects a read error. The chain has TRBV7-9 and TRBJ2-2; D gene ambiguous. The CDR3 is 12 residues long. V was pared by 5 bases and J by 10 bases, with 11 bases between. CDR1 and CDR2 (germline): SEHNR, FQNEAQ (reference sequence). The CDR3 here is CASSPYGEELFI. The CDR3 DNA follows: TGTGCCAGCAGCCCATACGGAGAGGAGCTGTTTATT.

This clonotype came up many times. V usage is TRBV20-1 and J usage is TRBJ2-1, with D hard to call. The CDR3 totals 12 residues. V shed 1 base and J shed 5 bases, with 6 bases lying between them. Germline loops: CDR1 DFQATT, CDR2 SNEGSKA (reference sequence). CDR3 loop: CSARGQNNEQFF. CDR3 sequence (DNA): TGCAGTGCTAGAGGGCAAAACAATGAGCAGTTCTTC.

This clonotype was observed at least ten times. V and J are TRBV2 and TRBJ2-7; TRBD2 agrees at 11 bases. V trimming: 4 bases; J trimming: 3 bases; junction bases outside the gene matches: 2. CDR1 SNHLY and CDR2 FYNNEI come from the germline V gene. The CDR3 length is 14 residues. The CDR3 loop is CASSVTSGDYEQYF. CDR3 DNA sequence: TGTGCCAGCAGTGTGACTAGCGGGGACTACGAGCAGTACTTC.

This clonotype showed up many times. The chain recombines TRBV4-1 with TRBJ2-7; D possibly corresponds to TRBD2 (5 bases). With 5 bases removed from V and 6 bases from J, the gap between germline ends came to 14 bases. The CDR3 consists of 13 residues. Germline V CDR1 and CDR2: MGHRA, YSYEKL. The CDR3 sequence: CASSNQERVEQYF. In DNA, the CDR3 is TGCGCCAGCAGCAACCAAGAGAGGGTCGAGCAGTACTTC.

At least ten counts were recorded for this clonotype. The rearrangement links TRBV7-2 to TRBJ2-7, with 8 bases aligning to TRBD1. V was pared by 3 bases and J by 0 bases, with 1 base of the junction left unmatched. Germline assignment: CDR1 SGHTA and CDR2 FQGNSA. This CDR3 region has 14 residues. The CDR3 coding sequence is TGTGCCAGCAGCTTGACAGGGGACTCCTACGAGCAGTACTTC. This sequence encodes CASSLTGDSYEQYF.

The table lists this clonotype with many counts. V is TRBV12-3 or TRBV12-4 and J is TRBJ1-2; no clear D. This CDR3 region has 18 residues. Trimming removed 7 bases from V and 4 bases from J, with 28 bases in between. CDR3 residues: CASTFHRVLTPTTYGYTF. The CDR3 bases are TGTGCCAGCACCTTTCATAGGGTCTTGACGCCTACAACCTATGGCTACACCTTC.

This clonotype occurred a few times. This chain uses TRBV20-1 with TRBJ2-3; 7 nucleotides line up with TRBD2. The germline CDR1 and CDR2 sequences are DFQATT and SNEGSKA (reference sequence). The CDR3 runs 14 residues. J lost 7 bases, V lost 5 bases, and 12 bases had no gene match. The CDR3 loop is CSADLGGTKNTQYF. The CDR3 nucleotides read TGCAGTGCTGATCTGGGGGGGACCAAGAATACGCAGTATTTT.

This clonotype was seen ten or more times. A junction end diverges from the germline sequence, so it may reflect a read error. The chain recombines TRBV3-1 with TRBJ1-6; D perhaps matches TRBD1 (5 bases). This CDR3 region has 15 residues. Germline CDR1 reads LGHDT; CDR2 reads YNNKEL (reference sequence). Here the CDR3 DNA reads TGTGCCAGCAGCCAAGCAAGGGGTTTGAATTCACCCCTCAACTTT. Translated: CASSQARGLNSPLNF.

This clonotype was detected many times. The rearrangement uses TRBV20-1 and TRBJ1-1; D uncertain. The germline V and J ends were trimmed by 2 bases and 1 base, with 11 bases remaining between them. The germline V gene encodes CDR1 DFQATT and CDR2 SNEGSKA (reference sequence). This CDR3 region has 14 residues. The CDR3 loop reads CSARNPRENTEAFF. CDR3 sequence (DNA): TGCAGTGCTAGAAATCCCCGGGAGAACACTGAAGCTTTCTTT.

This clonotype was detected ten times or more. This chain uses TRBV6-6 with TRBJ2-5; 9 bases fit TRBD1. The CDR3 is 14 residues long. Unmatched junction bases numbered 6, after V lost 5 bases and J lost 5 bases. Germline V gene lookup returns CDR1 MNHNY and CDR2 SVGAGI (reference sequence). This chain's CDR3 is CASSHRGLGETQYF. The CDR3 DNA is TGTGCCAGCAGTCACAGGGGGCTGGGTGAGACCCAGTACTTC.

The sample holds many counts of this clonotype. This sequence joins TRBV4-2 and TRBJ2-1; a weak D match, TRBD2 (5 bases). The CDR3 consists of 15 residues. Germline V gives CDR1 LGHNA, CDR2 YNFKEQ. With 7 bases removed from V and 7 bases from J, the gap between germline ends came to 20 bases. The CDR3 region is CASTRGSWVGNEQFF. In nucleotides, the CDR3 is TGTGCCAGCACCCGCGGGTCGTGGGTGGGGAATGAGCAGTTCTTC.

In its sample, this clonotype was seen many times. V is TRBV3-1 and J is TRBJ1-6; D is ambiguous. The CDR3 runs to 12 residues. Trimming stripped 1 base from V and 7 bases from J, with 2 bases between. Per the germline V gene, CDR1 is LGHDT and CDR2 is YNNKEL (reference sequence). Here the CDR3 DNA reads TGTGCCAGCAGCCAAGGGAATTCACCCCTCCACTTT. Protein sequence: CASSQGNSPLHF.

This clonotype was seen repeatedly, ten times or more. The chain joins TRBV20-1 to TRBJ1-2; no firm D call. Germline V gene lookup returns CDR1 DFQATT and CDR2 SNEGSKA (reference sequence). The CDR3 runs to 14 residues. V was cut by 0 bases and J by 4 bases, with 12 bases left in between. CDR3 DNA: TGCAGTGCTAGAGATGTAAAAGGATTCTATGGCTACACCTTC. It is translated as CSARDVKGFYGYTF.

Many counts were recorded for this clonotype. This chain joins TRBV10-3 and TRBJ1-4; 8 bases match TRBD1. The CDR3 sequence is 13 residues long. The trim removed 9 bases at V and 8 bases at J, leaving 8 bases unmatched. The germline CDR1 and CDR2 sequences are ENHRY and SYGVKD. The CDR3: CAIRQGRGEKLFF. The CDR3 DNA is TGTGCCATTCGACAGGGGAGAGGCGAAAAACTGTTTTTT.

This clonotype has ten or more counts. The rearrangement uses TRBV7-3 and TRBJ1-6; D is ambiguous. Germline CDR1 SGHTA, CDR2 FQGTGA. This CDR3 is 13 amino acids long. V dropped 5 bases and J dropped 7 bases, with 9 bases sitting between them. The CDR3 DNA reads as TGTGCCAGCAGCCCCCCCAGCAATTCACCCCTCCACTTT. Its protein product is CASSPPSNSPLHF.